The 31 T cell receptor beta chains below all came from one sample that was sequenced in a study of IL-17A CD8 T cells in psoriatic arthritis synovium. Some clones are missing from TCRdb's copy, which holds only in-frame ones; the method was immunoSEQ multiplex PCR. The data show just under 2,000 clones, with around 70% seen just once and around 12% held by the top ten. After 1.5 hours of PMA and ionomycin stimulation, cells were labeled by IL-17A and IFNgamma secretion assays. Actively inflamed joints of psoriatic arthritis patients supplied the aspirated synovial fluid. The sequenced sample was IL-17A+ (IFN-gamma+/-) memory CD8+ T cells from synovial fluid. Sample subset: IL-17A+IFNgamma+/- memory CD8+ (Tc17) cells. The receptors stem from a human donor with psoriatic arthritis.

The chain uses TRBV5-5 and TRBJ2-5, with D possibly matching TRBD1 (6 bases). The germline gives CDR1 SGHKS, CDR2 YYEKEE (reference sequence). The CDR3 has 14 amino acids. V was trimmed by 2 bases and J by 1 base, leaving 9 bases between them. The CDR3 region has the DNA TGTGCCAGCAGCTTACAGGGTCCCCAAGAGACCCAGTACTTC. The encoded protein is CASSLQGPQETQYF.

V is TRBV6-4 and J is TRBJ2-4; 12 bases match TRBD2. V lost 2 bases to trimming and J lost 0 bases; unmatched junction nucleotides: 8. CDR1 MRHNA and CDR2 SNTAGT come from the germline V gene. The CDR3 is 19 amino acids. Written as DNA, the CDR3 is TGTGCCAGCAGTGACCACGGGACTAGCGGGTACCTAGCCAAAAACATTCAGTACTTC. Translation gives CASSDHGTSGYLAKNIQYF.

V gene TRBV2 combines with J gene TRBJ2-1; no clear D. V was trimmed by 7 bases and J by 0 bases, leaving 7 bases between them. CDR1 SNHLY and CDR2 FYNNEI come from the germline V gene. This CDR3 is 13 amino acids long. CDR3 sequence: CASNGVSYNEQFF. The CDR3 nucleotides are TGTGCCAGCAATGGGGTCTCCTACAATGAGCAGTTCTTC.

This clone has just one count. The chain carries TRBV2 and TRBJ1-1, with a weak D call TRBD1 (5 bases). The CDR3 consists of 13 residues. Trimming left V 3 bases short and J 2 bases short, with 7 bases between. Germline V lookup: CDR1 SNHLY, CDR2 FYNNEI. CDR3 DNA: TGTGCCAGCAGTGAGGGACCTAACACTGAAGCTTTCTTT. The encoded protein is CASSEGPNTEAFF.

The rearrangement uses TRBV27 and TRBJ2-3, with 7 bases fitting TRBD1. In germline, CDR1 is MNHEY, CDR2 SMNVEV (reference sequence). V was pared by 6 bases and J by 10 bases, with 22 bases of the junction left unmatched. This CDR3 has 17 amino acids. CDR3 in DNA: TGTGCCAGCAGACCTTACCTTCGGGACAGCCTCTCTTTGGCGCAGTATTTT. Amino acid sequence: CASRPYLRDSLSLAQYF.

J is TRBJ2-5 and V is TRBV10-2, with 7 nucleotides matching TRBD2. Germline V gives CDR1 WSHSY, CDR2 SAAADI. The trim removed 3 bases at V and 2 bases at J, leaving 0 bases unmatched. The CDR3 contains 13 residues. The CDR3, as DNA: TGCGCCAGCAGTGACGGGGGGCAAGAGACCCAGTACTTC. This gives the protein CASSDGGQETQYF.

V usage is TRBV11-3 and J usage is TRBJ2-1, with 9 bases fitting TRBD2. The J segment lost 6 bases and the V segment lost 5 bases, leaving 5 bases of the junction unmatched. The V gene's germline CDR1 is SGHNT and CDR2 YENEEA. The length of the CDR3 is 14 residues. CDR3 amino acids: CASSLTSGLNEQFF. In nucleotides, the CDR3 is TGTGCCAGCAGCCTGACTAGCGGACTCAATGAGCAGTTCTTC.

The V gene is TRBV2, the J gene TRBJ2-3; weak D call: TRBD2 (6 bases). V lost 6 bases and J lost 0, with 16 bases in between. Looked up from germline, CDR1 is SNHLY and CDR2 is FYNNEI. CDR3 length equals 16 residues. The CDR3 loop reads CASRMGRGSSTDTQYF. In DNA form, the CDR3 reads TGTGCCAGCAGAATGGGACGGGGGAGTAGCACAGATACGCAGTATTTT.

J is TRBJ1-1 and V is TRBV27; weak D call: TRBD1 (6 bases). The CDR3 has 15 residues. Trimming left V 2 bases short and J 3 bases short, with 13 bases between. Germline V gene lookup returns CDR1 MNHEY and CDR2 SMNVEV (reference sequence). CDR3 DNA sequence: TGTGCCAGCAGTTTAAGTCGGGGGGCCCACACTGAAGCTTTCTTT. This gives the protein CASSLSRGAHTEAFF.

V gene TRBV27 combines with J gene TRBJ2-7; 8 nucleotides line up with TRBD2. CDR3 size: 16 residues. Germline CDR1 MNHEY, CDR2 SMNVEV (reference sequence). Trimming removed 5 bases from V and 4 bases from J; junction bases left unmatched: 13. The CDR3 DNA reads TGTGCCAGCAGTGTGAATAGCGGGATCTTACTTTACGAGCAGTACTTC. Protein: CASSVNSGILLYEQYF.

The CDR3 sequence is CASSDSTSGSNEQFF. The CDR3 DNA is TGTGCCAGCAGTGACTCGACTAGCGGGAGCAATGAGCAGTTCTTC. This chain links TRBV6-4 with TRBJ2-1; 12 nucleotides line up with TRBD2. CDR3 length: 15 residues. Germline lookup yields CDR1 MRHNA and CDR2 SNTAGT. V lost 0 bases to trimming and J lost 6 bases; unmatched junction nucleotides: 0.

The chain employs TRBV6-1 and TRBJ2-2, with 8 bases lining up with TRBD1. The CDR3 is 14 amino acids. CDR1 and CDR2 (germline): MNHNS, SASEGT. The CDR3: CAAAGTGDTGELFF. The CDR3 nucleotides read TGTGCAGCCGCCGGGACAGGAGACACCGGGGAGCTGTTTTTT.

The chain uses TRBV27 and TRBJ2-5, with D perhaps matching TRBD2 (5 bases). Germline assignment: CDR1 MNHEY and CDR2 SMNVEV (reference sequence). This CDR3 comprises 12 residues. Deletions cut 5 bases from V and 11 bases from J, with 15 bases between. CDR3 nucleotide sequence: TGTGCCAGCAGTAGAGTCCGGGGTGAGCAGTACTTC. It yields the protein CASSRVRGEQYF.

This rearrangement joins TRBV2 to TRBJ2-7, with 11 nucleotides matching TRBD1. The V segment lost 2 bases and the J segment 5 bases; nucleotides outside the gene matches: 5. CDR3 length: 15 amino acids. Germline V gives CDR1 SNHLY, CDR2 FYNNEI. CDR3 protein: CASSELGQGADEQYV. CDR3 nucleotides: TGTGCCAGCAGTGAACTTGGACAGGGGGCCGACGAGCAGTACGTC.

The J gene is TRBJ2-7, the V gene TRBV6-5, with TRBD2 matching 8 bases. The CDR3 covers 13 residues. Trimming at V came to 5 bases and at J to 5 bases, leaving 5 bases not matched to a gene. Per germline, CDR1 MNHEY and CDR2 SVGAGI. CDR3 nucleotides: TGTGCCAGCAGTCCAGCGGGAGCTCACGAGCAGTACGTC. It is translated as CASSPAGAHEQYV.

CDR3 region: CASSLSTTYTF. CDR3 DNA sequence: TGCGCCAGCAGCTTGTCCACTACATACACCTTC. The gene calls are TRBV5-1 and TRBJ1-2, with D unresolved. Germline V gives CDR1 SGHRS, CDR2 YFSETQ. V shed 1 base and J shed 11 bases, with 9 bases lying between them. This CDR3 spans 11 amino acids.

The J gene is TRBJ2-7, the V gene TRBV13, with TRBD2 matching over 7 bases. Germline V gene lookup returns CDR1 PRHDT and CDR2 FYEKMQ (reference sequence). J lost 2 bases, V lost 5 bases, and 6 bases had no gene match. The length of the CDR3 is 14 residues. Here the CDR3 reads CASSPRGVPYEQYF. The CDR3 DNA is TGTGCCAGCAGCCCACGGGGGGTCCCCTACGAGCAGTACTTC.

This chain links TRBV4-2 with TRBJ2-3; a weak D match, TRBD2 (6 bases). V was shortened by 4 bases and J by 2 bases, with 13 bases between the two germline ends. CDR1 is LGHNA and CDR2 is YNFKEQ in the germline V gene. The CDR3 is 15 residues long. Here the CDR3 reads CASSRGTSITDTQYF. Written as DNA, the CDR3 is TGTGCCAGCAGCCGAGGGACTTCAATCACAGATACGCAGTATTTT.

In DNA, the CDR3 is TGTGCCTGGAGCACCTGGGGCGGCGAGCAGTACTTC. Amino acids: CAWSTWGGEQYF. The chain employs TRBV30 and TRBJ2-7, with TRBD1 as a possible D gene (5 bases). Germline lookup yields CDR1 GTSNPN and CDR2 SVGIG (reference sequence). This CDR3 comprises 12 residues. Trimming removed 3 bases at V and 6 bases at J, with 12 bases between. Full variable domain (outside the CDR3, taken from reference TRBV30 and TRBJ2-7): SQTIHQWPATLVQPVGSPLSLECTVEGTSNPNLYWYRQAAGRGLQLLFYSVGIGQISSEVPQNLSASRPQDRQFILSSKKLLLSDSGFYLCAWSTWGGEQYFGPGTRLTVT.

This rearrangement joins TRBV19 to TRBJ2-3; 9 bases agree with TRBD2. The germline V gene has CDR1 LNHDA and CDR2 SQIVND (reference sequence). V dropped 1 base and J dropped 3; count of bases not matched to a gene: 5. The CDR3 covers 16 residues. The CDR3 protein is CASSIGVAGVTDTQYF. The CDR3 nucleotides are TGTGCCAGTAGTATAGGTGTAGCGGGAGTAACAGATACGCAGTATTTT.

Here the CDR3 DNA reads TGTGCCAGTAGCACCGGGGGATCAACTTACAATGAGCAGTTCTTC. This codes for CASSTGGSTYNEQFF. The J gene is TRBJ2-1, the V gene TRBV19; tentative D call: TRBD2 (6 bases). The V gene's germline CDR1 is LNHDA and CDR2 SQIVND (reference sequence). The CDR3 spans 15 residues. V shed 6 bases and J shed 4 bases, with 16 bases lying between them.

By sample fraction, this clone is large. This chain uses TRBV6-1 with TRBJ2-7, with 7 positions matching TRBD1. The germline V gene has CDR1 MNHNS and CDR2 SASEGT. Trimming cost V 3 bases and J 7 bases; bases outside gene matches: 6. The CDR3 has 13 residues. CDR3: CASSDWTGQEQYV. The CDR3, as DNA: TGTGCCAGCAGTGATTGGACAGGCCAGGAGCAGTACGTC.

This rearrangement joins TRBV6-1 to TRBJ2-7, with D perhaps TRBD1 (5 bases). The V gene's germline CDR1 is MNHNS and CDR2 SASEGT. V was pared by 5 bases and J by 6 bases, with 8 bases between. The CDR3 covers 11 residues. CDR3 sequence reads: CASSQGAEQYF. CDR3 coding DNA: TGTGCCAGCAGTCAGGGCGCCGAGCAGTACTTC.

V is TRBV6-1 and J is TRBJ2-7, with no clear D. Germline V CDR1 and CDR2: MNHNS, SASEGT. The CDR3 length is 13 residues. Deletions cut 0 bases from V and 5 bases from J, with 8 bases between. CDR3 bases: TGTGCCAGCAGTGAAGCGGTCTCTAACGAGCAGTACGTC. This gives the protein CASSEAVSNEQYV.

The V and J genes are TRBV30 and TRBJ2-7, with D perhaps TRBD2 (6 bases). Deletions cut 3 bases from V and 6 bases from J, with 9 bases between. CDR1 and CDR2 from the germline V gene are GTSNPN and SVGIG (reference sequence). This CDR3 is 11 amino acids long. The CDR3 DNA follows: TGTGCCTGGAGGGTGGGGGGCGAGCAGTACTTC. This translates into CAWRVGGEQYF.

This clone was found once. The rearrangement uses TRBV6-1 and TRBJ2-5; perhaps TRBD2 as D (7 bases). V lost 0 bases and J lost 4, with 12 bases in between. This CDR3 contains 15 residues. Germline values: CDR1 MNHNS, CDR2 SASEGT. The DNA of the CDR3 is TGTGCCAGCAGTGAAGCAGAAGGGGGGGCAGAGACCCAGTACTTC. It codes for CASSEAEGGAETQYF.

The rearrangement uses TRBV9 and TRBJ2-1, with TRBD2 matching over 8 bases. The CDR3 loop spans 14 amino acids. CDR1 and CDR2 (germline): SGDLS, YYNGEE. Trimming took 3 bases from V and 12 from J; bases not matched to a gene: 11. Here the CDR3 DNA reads TGTGCCAGCAGCGGGCCAGCGGGAGCGGTGGGGCAGTTCTTC. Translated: CASSGPAGAVGQFF.

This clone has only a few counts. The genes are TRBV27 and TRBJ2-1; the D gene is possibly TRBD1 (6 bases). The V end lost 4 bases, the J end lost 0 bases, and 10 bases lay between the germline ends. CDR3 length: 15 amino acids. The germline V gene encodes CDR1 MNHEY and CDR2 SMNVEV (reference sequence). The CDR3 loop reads CASSSADSSYNEQFF. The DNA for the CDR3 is TGTGCCAGCAGTTCAGCGGACAGCTCCTACAATGAGCAGTTCTTC.

The CDR3 protein is CASSQVTSGRDNEQFF. The CDR3 DNA reads as TGTGCCAGCAGCCAAGTGACTAGCGGGAGGGACAATGAGCAGTTCTTC. The chain is built from TRBV14 and TRBJ2-1; 14 bases are shared with TRBD2. In germline, CDR1 is SGHDN, CDR2 FVKESK. The J segment lost 5 bases and the V segment lost 1 base, leaving 1 base of the junction unmatched. CDR3 length equals 16 residues.

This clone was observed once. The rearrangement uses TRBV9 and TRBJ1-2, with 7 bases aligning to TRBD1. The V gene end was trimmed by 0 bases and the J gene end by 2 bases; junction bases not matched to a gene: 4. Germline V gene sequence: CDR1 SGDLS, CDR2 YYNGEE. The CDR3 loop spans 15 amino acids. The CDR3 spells CASSVEEGGNYGYTF. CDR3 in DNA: TGTGCCAGCAGCGTAGAGGAAGGGGGCAACTATGGCTACACCTTC. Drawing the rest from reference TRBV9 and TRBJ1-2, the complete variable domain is DSGVTQTPKHLITATGQRVTLRCSPRSGDLSVYWYQQSLDQGLQFLIQYYNGEERAKGNILERFSAQQFPDLHSELNLSSLELGDSALYFCASSVEEGGNYGYTFGSGTRLTVV.

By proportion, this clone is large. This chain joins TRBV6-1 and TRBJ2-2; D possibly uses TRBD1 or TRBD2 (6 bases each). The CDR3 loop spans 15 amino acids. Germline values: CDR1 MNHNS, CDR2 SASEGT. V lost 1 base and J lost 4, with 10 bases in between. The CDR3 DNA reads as TGTGCCAGCAGTGAAGAAGGGGGAGGCACCGGGGAGCTGTTTTTT. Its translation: CASSEEGGGTGELFF.